Listed below are T cell receptor beta chains from one sample, sequenced in a study of T-cell memory formation after mild COVID-19. TCRdb itself ran the 5' RACE reads through MiXCR, one entry per CDR3 protein. The table records fewer than 550,000 distinct CDR3 sequences, around 20% of them present only once. Sequencing was performed on PBMCs or a T cell subset sorted from them (not recorded which). The source is an adult woman who had mild COVID-19 (a few samples of this study predate the infection). Cell type and time point are not known. Each CDR3 is given with its conserved first and last residue. Fields, in order: D gene, clone size, J gene, V gene, CDR3 protein, CDR3 DNA. A D gene is named only where the DNA matches it firmly. Size values are once, few and many counts, or a class for expanded clones, and some rows have none.

D gene: .
clone size: few
J gene: TRBJ2-7
V gene: TRBV7-9
CDR3 protein: CASSPPRQAGVYEQYF
CDR3 DNA: TGTGCCAGCAGCCCTCCTCGACAGGCCGGGGTATACGAGCAGTACTTC

D gene: .
clone size: .
J gene: TRBJ2-2
V gene: TRBV5-1
CDR3 protein: CASSLASGFRWDTGELFF
CDR3 DNA: TGCGCCAGCAGCTTGGCTTCGGGGTTCCGGTGGGACACCGGGGAGCTGTTCTTT

D gene: .
clone size: .
J gene: TRBJ1-1
V gene: TRBV19
CDR3 protein: CASSIKGMRRPEAFF
CDR3 DNA: TGTGCCAGTAGTATAAAGGGAATGAGACGGCCTGAAGCTTTCTTT

D gene: TRBD2
clone size: .
J gene: TRBJ2-5
V gene: TRBV5-1
CDR3 protein: CASSLVQTTSGGKETQYF
CDR3 DNA: TGCGCCAGCAGCTTGGTGCAAACGACTAGCGGGGGGAAAGAGACCCAGTACTTC

D gene: .
clone size: many
J gene: TRBJ1-1
V gene: TRBV27
CDR3 protein: CASSPEWNTEAFF
CDR3 DNA: TGTGCCAGCAGCCCCGAGTGGAACACTGAAGCTTTCTTT

D gene: .
clone size: many
J gene: TRBJ1-1
V gene: TRBV10-3
CDR3 protein: CAISEGSAEAFF
CDR3 DNA: TGTGCCATCAGTGAGGGATCAGCCGAAGCTTTCTTT

D gene: TRBD1
clone size: many
J gene: TRBJ2-7
V gene: TRBV12-3/TRBV12-4
CDR3 protein: CASSYAGQGSPYEQYF
CDR3 DNA: TGTGCCAGCAGTTACGCCGGACAGGGGAGTCCCTACGAGCAGTACTTC

D gene: TRBD1
clone size: .
J gene: TRBJ2-1
V gene: TRBV6-6
CDR3 protein: CASRGGQGEREVFNEQFF
CDR3 DNA: TGTGCCAGCAGGGGGGGACAGGGCGAACGAGAAGTCTTCAATGAGCAGTTCTTC

D gene: .
clone size: .
J gene: TRBJ2-7
V gene: TRBV9
CDR3 protein: CASSATGDPYEQYF
CDR3 DNA: TGTGCCAGCAGCGCTACGGGAGACCCCTACGAGCAGTACTTC

D gene: .
clone size: .
J gene: TRBJ2-7
V gene: TRBV5-1
CDR3 protein: CASRSRGSSSYEQYF
CDR3 DNA: TGCGCCAGCAGGAGTCGGGGAAGCAGCTCCTACGAGCAGTACTTC

D gene: TRBD2
clone size: few
J gene: TRBJ2-1
V gene: TRBV15
CDR3 protein: CATSRELMGGIGYNEQFF
CDR3 DNA: TGTGCCACCAGCAGAGAACTAATGGGGGGGATCGGGTACAATGAGCAGTTCTTC

D gene: .
clone size: .
J gene: TRBJ1-1
V gene: TRBV3-1
CDR3 protein: CASSRSDTEAFF
CDR3 DNA: TGTGCCAGCAGTCGGTCAGACACTGAAGCTTTCTTT

D gene: TRBD1
clone size: once
J gene: TRBJ2-1
V gene: TRBV12-3/TRBV12-4
CDR3 protein: CASRTGVAGESYNEQFF
CDR3 DNA: TGTGCCAGCAGGACAGGGGTAGCTGGAGAATCCTACAATGAGCAGTTCTTC

D gene: TRBD1
clone size: few
J gene: TRBJ1-2
V gene: TRBV29-1
CDR3 protein: CSVWGQGGYGYTF
CDR3 DNA: TGCAGCGTGTGGGGACAGGGCGGCTATGGCTACACCTTC

D gene: TRBD1
clone size: few
J gene: TRBJ2-7
V gene: TRBV5-5
CDR3 protein: CASSGEQGPYEQYF
CDR3 DNA: TGTGCCAGCAGCGGGGAACAGGGGCCGTACGAGCAGTACTTC

D gene: .
clone size: .
J gene: TRBJ2-5
V gene: TRBV29-1
CDR3 protein: CSVGGLSVQETQYF
CDR3 DNA: TGCAGCGTTGGGGGTCTCTCAGTTCAAGAGACCCAGTACTTC

D gene: .
clone size: .
J gene: TRBJ1-1
V gene: TRBV7-2
CDR3 protein: CASSLGGGLEAFF
CDR3 DNA: TGTGCCAGCAGCTTAGGGGGAGGGTTGGAAGCTTTCTTT

D gene: .
clone size: .
J gene: TRBJ1-2
V gene: TRBV10-3
CDR3 protein: CAIKKAENNYGYTF
CDR3 DNA: TGTGCCATCAAGAAGGCAGAAAATAACTATGGCTACACCTTC

D gene: .
clone size: .
J gene: TRBJ2-1
V gene: TRBV24-1
CDR3 protein: CATTSAGEGFKQFF
CDR3 DNA: TGTGCCACCACATCCGCAGGGGAAGGGTTTAAGCAGTTCTTC

D gene: .
clone size: .
J gene: TRBJ2-4
V gene: TRBV24-1
CDR3 protein: CATSSSQVGEAKNIQYF
CDR3 DNA: TGTGCCACCAGTTCTTCACAGGTAGGGGAAGCCAAAAACATTCAGTACTTC

D gene: .
clone size: many
J gene: TRBJ2-7
V gene: TRBV7-8
CDR3 protein: CASSPSTYEQYF
CDR3 DNA: TGTGCCAGCAGCCCGTCGACCTACGAGCAGTACTTC

D gene: TRBD1
clone size: few
J gene: TRBJ2-4
V gene: TRBV4-2
CDR3 protein: CASSQVGQGLKNIQYF
CDR3 DNA: TGTGCCAGCAGCCAAGTTGGACAGGGCTTAAAAAACATTCAGTACTTC

D gene: .
clone size: .
J gene: TRBJ1-1
V gene: TRBV11-3
CDR3 protein: CASSFGRGRNTEAFF
CDR3 DNA: TGTGCCAGCAGCTTCGGTCGGGGAAGGAACACTGAAGCTTTCTTT

D gene: .
clone size: few
J gene: TRBJ2-1
V gene: TRBV5-1
CDR3 protein: CASEGGADYEQFF
CDR3 DNA: TGCGCCAGCGAGGGGGGCGCGGATTATGAGCAGTTCTTC

D gene: .
clone size: .
J gene: TRBJ2-3
V gene: TRBV6-2/TRBV6-3
CDR3 protein: CASRDSLGGATLGTDTQYF
CDR3 DNA: TGTGCCAGCAGGGACTCCTTGGGGGGGGCAACTTTGGGCACAGATACGCAGTATTTT

D gene: .
clone size: .
J gene: TRBJ2-7
V gene: TRBV15
CDR3 protein: CATSRDLAATYEQYF
CDR3 DNA: TGTGCCACCAGCAGAGATTTGGCCGCGACATACGAGCAGTACTTC

D gene: .
clone size: many
J gene: TRBJ2-7
V gene: TRBV2
CDR3 protein: CASSKQGSSHEQYF
CDR3 DNA: TGTGCCAGCAGTAAACAGGGAAGCTCCCACGAGCAGTACTTC

D gene: TRBD2
clone size: few
J gene: TRBJ2-2
V gene: TRBV12-3/TRBV12-4
CDR3 protein: CASSWTSGGPTGELFF
CDR3 DNA: TGTGCCAGCAGTTGGACTAGCGGGGGGCCCACCGGGGAGCTGTTTTTT

D gene: .
clone size: .
J gene: TRBJ1-4
V gene: TRBV6-5
CDR3 protein: CARSPSAGPHEKLFF
CDR3 DNA: TGTGCCAGGAGTCCCTCCGCGGGACCTCATGAAAAACTGTTTTTT

D gene: .
clone size: few
J gene: TRBJ2-1
V gene: TRBV28
CDR3 protein: CASSPGSAGYNEQFF
CDR3 DNA: TGTGCCAGCAGCCCAGGTTCGGCCGGCTACAATGAGCAGTTCTTC

D gene: TRBD1
clone size: .
J gene: TRBJ2-1
V gene: TRBV7-8
CDR3 protein: CASSLADRGGPYNEQFF
CDR3 DNA: TGTGCCAGCAGCTTAGCCGACAGGGGTGGCCCCTACAATGAGCAGTTCTTC

D gene: .
clone size: few
J gene: TRBJ1-5
V gene: TRBV4-1
CDR3 protein: CASSQGVGNQPQHF
CDR3 DNA: TGCGCCAGCAGCCAGGGAGTTGGCAATCAGCCCCAGCATTTT

D gene: .
clone size: few
J gene: TRBJ1-2
V gene: TRBV29-1
CDR3 protein: CSVLSWAITGDYGYTF
CDR3 DNA: TGCAGCGTCCTTTCATGGGCCATAACGGGAGACTATGGCTACACCTTC

D gene: .
clone size: few
J gene: TRBJ1-5
V gene: TRBV4-1
CDR3 protein: CASSQEGQVRNQPQHF
CDR3 DNA: TGCGCCAGCAGCCAAGAAGGGCAGGTTCGCAATCAGCCCCAGCATTTT

D gene: .
clone size: .
J gene: TRBJ1-2
V gene: TRBV3-1
CDR3 protein: CASSEGRLYGYTF
CDR3 DNA: TGTGCCAGCAGCGAGGGCCGTCTTTATGGCTACACCTTC

D gene: .
clone size: few
J gene: TRBJ1-1
V gene: TRBV12-3/TRBV12-4
CDR3 protein: CASSLAQPGNTEAFF
CDR3 DNA: TGTGCCAGCAGTTTAGCGCAGCCGGGGAACACTGAAGCTTTCTTT

D gene: .
clone size: .
J gene: TRBJ2-5
V gene: TRBV7-6
CDR3 protein: CASSTPGTHPPETQYF
CDR3 DNA: TGTGCCAGCAGCACGCCCGGGACTCATCCCCCGGAGACCCAGTACTTC

D gene: .
clone size: .
J gene: TRBJ2-3
V gene: TRBV20-1
CDR3 protein: CSASRVTDTQYF
CDR3 DNA: TGCAGTGCTAGCCGGGTCACAGATACGCAGTATTTT

D gene: TRBD2
clone size: many
J gene: TRBJ2-2
V gene: TRBV6-2/TRBV6-3
CDR3 protein: CASCLRTGMRGSTGELFF
CDR3 DNA: TGTGCCAGCTGCCTTCGGACGGGAATGCGGGGGTCCACCGGGGAGCTGTTTTTT

D gene: .
clone size: .
J gene: TRBJ1-5
V gene: TRBV5-6
CDR3 protein: CASSLERSSNQPQHF
CDR3 DNA: TGTGCCAGCAGCTTGGAGCGTTCGAGCAATCAGCCCCAGCATTTT

D gene: .
clone size: .
J gene: TRBJ1-1
V gene: TRBV24-1
CDR3 protein: CATSDSSNTEAFF
CDR3 DNA: TGTGCCACCAGTGATTCTTCGAACACTGAAGCTTTCTTT

D gene: TRBD2
clone size: .
J gene: TRBJ2-3
V gene: TRBV7-3
CDR3 protein: CASSARGGPTDTQYF
CDR3 DNA: TGTGCCAGTTCCGCCCGCGGGGGTCCCACAGATACGCAGTATTTT

D gene: .
clone size: few
J gene: TRBJ1-3
V gene: TRBV20-1
CDR3 protein: CSARDRDSGNTIYF
CDR3 DNA: TGCAGTGCTAGAGACAGGGACTCTGGAAACACCATATATTTT

D gene: .
clone size: few
J gene: TRBJ2-7
V gene: TRBV30
CDR3 protein: CASREGLTYEQYF
CDR3 DNA: TGTGCCTCCCGCGAGGGGCTAACCTACGAGCAGTACTTC

D gene: .
clone size: .
J gene: TRBJ2-7
V gene: TRBV5-4
CDR3 protein: CASSYGRSYEQYF
CDR3 DNA: TGTGCCAGCAGCTACGGACGATCCTACGAGCAGTACTTC

D gene: .
clone size: many
J gene: TRBJ2-3
V gene: TRBV20-1
CDR3 protein: CSARGVWGTDTQYF
CDR3 DNA: TGCAGTGCCCGGGGAGTTTGGGGCACAGATACGCAGTATTTT

D gene: TRBD2
clone size: .
J gene: TRBJ2-7
V gene: TRBV6-5
CDR3 protein: CASSFTPRTSGYEQYF
CDR3 DNA: TGTGCCAGCAGTTTCACTCCTCGGACTAGCGGGTACGAGCAGTACTTC

D gene: TRBD1
clone size: few
J gene: TRBJ1-6
V gene: TRBV11-2
CDR3 protein: CASSLGDRGSNSPLHF
CDR3 DNA: TGTGCCAGCAGCTTAGGGGACAGGGGTTCCAATTCACCCCTCCACTTT

D gene: TRBD2
clone size: few
J gene: TRBJ2-3
V gene: TRBV7-4
CDR3 protein: CAIHSGRGTDTQYF
CDR3 DNA: TGTGCCATCCATAGCGGGAGAGGAACAGATACGCAGTATTTT

D gene: TRBD1
clone size: many
J gene: TRBJ2-7
V gene: TRBV24-1
CDR3 protein: CATGQGYEQYF
CDR3 DNA: TGTGCCACCGGACAGGGCTACGAGCAGTACTTC

D gene: .
clone size: .
J gene: TRBJ2-1
V gene: TRBV19
CDR3 protein: CASSIGMSSYNEQFF
CDR3 DNA: TGTGCCAGTAGTATTGGCATGAGCTCCTACAATGAGCAGTTCTTC

D gene: .
clone size: .
J gene: TRBJ2-2
V gene: TRBV4-2
CDR3 protein: CASSQEGIEVVVTGELFF
CDR3 DNA: TGTGCCAGCAGCCAAGAGGGCATAGAAGTGGTCGTCACCGGGGAGCTGTTTTTT

D gene: .
clone size: few
J gene: TRBJ1-5
V gene: TRBV7-8
CDR3 protein: CASSLARTPGGPQHF
CDR3 DNA: TGTGCCAGCAGCTTAGCCCGGACGCCCGGGGGGCCCCAGCATTTT

D gene: TRBD2
clone size: .
J gene: TRBJ2-1
V gene: TRBV25-1
CDR3 protein: CASSEIPIAGTSRVQFF
CDR3 DNA: TGTGCCAGCAGTGAAATCCCGATAGCGGGTACCTCCAGAGTGCAGTTCTTC

D gene: .
clone size: .
J gene: TRBJ2-7
V gene: TRBV6-1
CDR3 protein: CASGDTPAYEQYF
CDR3 DNA: TGTGCCAGCGGGGACACTCCGGCTTACGAGCAGTACTTC

D gene: .
clone size: few
J gene: TRBJ2-2
V gene: TRBV6-5
CDR3 protein: CASTPGVSGTGELFF
CDR3 DNA: TGTGCCAGCACACCAGGGGTGTCGGGCACCGGGGAGCTGTTTTTT